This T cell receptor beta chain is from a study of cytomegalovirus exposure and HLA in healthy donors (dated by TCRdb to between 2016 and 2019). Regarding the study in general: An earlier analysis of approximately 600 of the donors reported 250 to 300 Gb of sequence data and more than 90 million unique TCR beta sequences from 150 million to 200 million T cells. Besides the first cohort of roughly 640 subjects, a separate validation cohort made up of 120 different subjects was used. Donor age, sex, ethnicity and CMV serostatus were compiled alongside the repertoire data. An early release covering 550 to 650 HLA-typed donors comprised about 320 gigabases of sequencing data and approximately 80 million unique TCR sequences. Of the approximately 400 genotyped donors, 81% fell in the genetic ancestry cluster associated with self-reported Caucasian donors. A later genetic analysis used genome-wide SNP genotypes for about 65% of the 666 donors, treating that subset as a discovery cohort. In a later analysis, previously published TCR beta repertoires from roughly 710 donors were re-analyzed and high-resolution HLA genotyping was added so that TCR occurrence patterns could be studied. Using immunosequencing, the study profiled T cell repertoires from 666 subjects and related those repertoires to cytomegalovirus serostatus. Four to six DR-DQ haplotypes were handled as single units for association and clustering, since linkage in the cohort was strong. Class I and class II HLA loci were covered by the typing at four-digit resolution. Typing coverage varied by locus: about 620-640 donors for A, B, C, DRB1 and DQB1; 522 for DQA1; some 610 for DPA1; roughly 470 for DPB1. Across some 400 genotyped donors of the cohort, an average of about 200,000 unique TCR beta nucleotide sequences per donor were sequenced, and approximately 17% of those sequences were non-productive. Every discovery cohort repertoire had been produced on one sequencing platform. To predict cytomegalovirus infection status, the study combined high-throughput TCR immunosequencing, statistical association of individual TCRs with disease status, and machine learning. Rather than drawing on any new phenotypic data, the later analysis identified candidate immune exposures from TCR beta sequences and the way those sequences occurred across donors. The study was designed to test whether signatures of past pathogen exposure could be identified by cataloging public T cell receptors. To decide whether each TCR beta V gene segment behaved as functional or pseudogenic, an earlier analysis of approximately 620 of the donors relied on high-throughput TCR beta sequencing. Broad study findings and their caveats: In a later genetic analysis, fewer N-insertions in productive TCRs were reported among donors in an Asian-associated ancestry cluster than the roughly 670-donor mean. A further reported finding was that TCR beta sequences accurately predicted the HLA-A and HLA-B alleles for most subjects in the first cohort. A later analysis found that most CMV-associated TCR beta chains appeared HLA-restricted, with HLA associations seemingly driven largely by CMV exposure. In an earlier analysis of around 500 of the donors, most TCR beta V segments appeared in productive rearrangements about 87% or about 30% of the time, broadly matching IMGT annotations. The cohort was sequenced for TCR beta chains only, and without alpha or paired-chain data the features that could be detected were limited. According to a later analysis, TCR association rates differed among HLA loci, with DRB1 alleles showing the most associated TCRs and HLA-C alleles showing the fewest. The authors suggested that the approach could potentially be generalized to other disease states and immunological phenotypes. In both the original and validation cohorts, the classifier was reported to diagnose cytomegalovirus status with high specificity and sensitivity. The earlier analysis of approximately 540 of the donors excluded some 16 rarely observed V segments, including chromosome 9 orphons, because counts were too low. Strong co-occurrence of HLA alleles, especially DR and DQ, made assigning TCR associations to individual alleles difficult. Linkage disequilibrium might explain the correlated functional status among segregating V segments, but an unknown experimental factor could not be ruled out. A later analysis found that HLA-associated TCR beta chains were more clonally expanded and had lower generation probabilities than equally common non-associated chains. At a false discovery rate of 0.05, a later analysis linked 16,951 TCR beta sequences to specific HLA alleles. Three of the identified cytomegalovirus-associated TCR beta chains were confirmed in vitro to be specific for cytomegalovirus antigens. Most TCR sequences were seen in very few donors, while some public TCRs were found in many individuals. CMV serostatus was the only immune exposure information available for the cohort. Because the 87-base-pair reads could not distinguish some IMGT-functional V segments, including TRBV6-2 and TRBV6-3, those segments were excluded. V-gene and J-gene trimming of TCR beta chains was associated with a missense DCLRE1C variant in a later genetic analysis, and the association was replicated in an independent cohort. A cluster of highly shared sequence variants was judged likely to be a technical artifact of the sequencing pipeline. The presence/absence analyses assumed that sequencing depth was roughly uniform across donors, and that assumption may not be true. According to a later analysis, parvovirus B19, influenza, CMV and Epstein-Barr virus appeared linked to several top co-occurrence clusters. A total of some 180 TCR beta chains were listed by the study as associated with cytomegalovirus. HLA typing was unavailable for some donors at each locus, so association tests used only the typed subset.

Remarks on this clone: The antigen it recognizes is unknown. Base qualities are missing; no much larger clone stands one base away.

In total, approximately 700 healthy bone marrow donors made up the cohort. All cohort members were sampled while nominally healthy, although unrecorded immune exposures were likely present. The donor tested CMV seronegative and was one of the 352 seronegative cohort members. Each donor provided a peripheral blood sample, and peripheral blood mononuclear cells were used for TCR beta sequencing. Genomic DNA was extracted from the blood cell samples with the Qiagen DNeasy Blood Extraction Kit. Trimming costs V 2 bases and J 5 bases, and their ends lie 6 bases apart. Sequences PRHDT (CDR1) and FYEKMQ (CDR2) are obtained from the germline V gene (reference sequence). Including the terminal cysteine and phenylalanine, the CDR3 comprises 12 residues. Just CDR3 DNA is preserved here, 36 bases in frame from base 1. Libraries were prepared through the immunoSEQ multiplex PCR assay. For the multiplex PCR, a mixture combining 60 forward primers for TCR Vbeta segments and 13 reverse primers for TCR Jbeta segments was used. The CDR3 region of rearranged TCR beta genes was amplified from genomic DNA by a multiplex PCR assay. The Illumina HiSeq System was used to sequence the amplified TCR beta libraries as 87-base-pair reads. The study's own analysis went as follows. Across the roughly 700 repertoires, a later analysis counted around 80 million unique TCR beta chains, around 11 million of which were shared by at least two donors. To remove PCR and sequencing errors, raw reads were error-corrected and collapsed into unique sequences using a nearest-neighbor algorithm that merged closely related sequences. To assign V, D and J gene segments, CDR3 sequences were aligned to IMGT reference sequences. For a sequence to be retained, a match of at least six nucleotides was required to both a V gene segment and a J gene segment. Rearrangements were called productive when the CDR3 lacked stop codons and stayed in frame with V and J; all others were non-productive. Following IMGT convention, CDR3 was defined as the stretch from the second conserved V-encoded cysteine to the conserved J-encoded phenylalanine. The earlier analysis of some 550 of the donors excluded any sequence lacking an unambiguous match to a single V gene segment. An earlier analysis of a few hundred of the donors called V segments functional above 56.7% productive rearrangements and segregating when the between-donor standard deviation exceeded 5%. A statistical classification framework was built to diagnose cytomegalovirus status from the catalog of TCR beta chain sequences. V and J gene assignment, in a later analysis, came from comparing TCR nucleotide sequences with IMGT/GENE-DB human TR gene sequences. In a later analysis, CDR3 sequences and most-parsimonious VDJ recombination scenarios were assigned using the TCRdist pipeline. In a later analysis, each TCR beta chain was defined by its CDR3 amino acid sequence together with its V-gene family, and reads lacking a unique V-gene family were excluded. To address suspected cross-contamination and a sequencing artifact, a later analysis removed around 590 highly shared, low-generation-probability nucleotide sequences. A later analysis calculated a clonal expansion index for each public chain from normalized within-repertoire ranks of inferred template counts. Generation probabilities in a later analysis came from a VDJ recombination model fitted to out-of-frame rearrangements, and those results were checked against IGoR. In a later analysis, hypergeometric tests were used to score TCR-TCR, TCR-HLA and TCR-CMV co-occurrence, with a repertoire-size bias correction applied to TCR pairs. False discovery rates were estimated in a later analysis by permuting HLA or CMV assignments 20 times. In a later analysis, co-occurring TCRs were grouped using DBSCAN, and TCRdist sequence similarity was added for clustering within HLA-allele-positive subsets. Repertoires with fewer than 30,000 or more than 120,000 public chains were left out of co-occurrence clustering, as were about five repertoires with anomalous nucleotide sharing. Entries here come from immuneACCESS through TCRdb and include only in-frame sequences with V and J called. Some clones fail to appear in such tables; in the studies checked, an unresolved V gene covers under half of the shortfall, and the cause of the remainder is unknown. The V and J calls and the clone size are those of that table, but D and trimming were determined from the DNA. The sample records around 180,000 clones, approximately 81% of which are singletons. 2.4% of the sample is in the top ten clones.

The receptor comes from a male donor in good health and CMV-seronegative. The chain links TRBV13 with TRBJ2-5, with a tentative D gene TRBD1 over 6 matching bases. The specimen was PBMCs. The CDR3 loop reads CASSLRGETQYF. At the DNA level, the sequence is TGTGCCAGCAGCTTAAGGGGGGAGACCCAGTACTTC.